This T cell receptor (beta chain) was captured by sequencing in a study of T cells in Graves' hyperthyroidism and ophthalmopathy. Per germline, CDR1 MNHNS and CDR2 SASEGT. The CDR3 covers 14 residues. V lost 7 bases to trimming and J lost 0 bases, with 13 bases between them. Researchers amplified the TCR beta CDR3 regions from RNA transcripts. When the TCR CDR3 underwent first-round RT-PCR, the HTBI primer set was used. MiXCR was run by TCRdb on the multiplex PCR reads, yielding one entry per CDR3 protein. Altogether under 350,000 distinct CDR3 sequences are present, less than 30% being singletons, with the ten largest covering more than 25%. This clonotype was counted between two and nine times.

The chain couples TRBV6-1 to TRBJ2-7; D uncertain. The sequencing sample was made of blood. This TCR was sampled from a man aged 35-49 years with Graves' hyperthyroidism that later progressed to Graves' ophthalmopathy. As DNA, the CDR3 is TGTGCCAGCACCCCTAGACGGTTCTCCTACGAGCAGTACTTC. It yields the protein CASTPRRFSYEQYF.